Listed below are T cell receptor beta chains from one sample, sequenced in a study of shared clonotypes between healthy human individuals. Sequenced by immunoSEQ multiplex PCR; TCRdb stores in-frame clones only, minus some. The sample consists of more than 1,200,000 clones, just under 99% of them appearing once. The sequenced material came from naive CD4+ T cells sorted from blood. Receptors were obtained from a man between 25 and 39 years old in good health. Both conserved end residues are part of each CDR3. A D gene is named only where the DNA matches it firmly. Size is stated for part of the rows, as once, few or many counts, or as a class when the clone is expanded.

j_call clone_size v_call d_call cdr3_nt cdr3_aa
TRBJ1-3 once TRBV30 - TGTGCCTGGAGTCAGGGATTTGGAAACACCATATATTTT CAWSQGFGNTIYF
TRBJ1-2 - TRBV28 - TGTGCCAGCAGTGGTACCAGATGGGCTGGCTACACCTTC CASSGTRWAGYTF
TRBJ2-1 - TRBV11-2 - TGTGCCAGCAGCCCAAAACCCGGCCGCCCTTACAATGAGCAGTTCTTC CASSPKPGRPYNEQFF
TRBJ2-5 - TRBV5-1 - TGCGCCAGCAGCCCCTCCGCAGGACAAGAGACCCAGTACTTC CASSPSAGQETQYF
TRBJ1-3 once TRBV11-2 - TGTGCCAGCAGCAGAAACAGGGAGCCCTCTGGAAACACCATATATTTT CASSRNREPSGNTIYF
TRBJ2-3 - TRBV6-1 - TGTGCCACCAGGGGCCCAGATACGCAGTATTTT CATRGPDTQYF
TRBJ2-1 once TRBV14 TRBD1 TGTGCCAGCAGCGCAAGATCGCAGGGGGCATTGGATGAGCAGTTCTTC CASSARSQGALDEQFF
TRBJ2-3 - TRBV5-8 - TGTGCCAGCAGCTTGGTCGGCAGGGCAGATACGCAGTATTTT CASSLVGRADTQYF
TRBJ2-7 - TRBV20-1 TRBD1 TGCAGTGCTAGGGTCCCAGGGGGATTGTACTTC CSARVPGGLYF
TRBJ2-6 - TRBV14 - TGTGCCAGCAGCCAAGATGGGGGATTAGAGTCTTACTCTGGGGCCAACGTCCTGACTTTC CASSQDGGLESYSGANVLTF